Below are 12 T cell receptor beta chains sequenced from a single sample in a study of T cells in Graves' hyperthyroidism and ophthalmopathy (dated by TCRdb to the late 2010s). Library preparation used multiplex PCR. TCRdb names Illumina HiSeq 2000 as the instrument used. The TCR beta CDR3 regions were amplified from the RNA transcripts. For the first round of RT-PCR on the TCR CDR3, the HTBI primer set was used together with the Qiagen OneStep RT-PCR kit. Using fastp at Q25 and MiXCR, TCRdb reprocessed the public reads and kept productive beta chains. Merged by CDR3 protein, the rows form single entries marked with the most common genes and DNA. This sample gives around 600,000 distinct CDR3 sequences in total; approximately 15% of them show up just once. The leading ten clones occupy around 12% of the sample. The sequencing sample was made of blood. The receptors were sampled from a woman in her forties or fifties with Graves' ophthalmopathy.

This clonotype was found many times. The chain recombines TRBV29-1 with TRBJ2-1; no clear D. The V gene's germline CDR1 is SQVTM and CDR2 ANQGSEA. There are 15 residues in the CDR3. V was shortened by 7 bases and J by 2 bases, with 18 bases between the two germline ends. The CDR3 DNA reads as TGCAGCGCCACGGTAGGCCTTAGCCCCTACAATGAGCAGTTCTTC. Protein: CSATVGLSPYNEQFF.

With respect to this clonotype: Since a much larger clone is just one base distant, this may be a read error. The conserved closing phenylalanine or tryptophan is absent in this CDR3, likely reflecting a read error. V usage is TRBV7-3 and J usage is TRBJ2-1, with TRBD2 matching over 8 bases. Unmatched junction bases numbered 10, after V lost 5 bases and J lost 4 bases. The CDR3 totals 16 residues. Looked up from germline, CDR1 is SGHTA and CDR2 is FQGTGA. The CDR3 DNA reads TGTGCCAGCAGCCCCCTTACGGGAGGGCCTTACAATGAGCAGTTCCTC. It translates to CASSPLTGGPYNEQFL.

This clonotype was counted ten times or more. CDR3 nucleotide sequence: TGTGCCAGCAGTTCTGTCGGGGCTAACTATGGCTACACCTTC. Residues: CASSSVGANYGYTF. V is TRBV27 and J is TRBJ1-2; unclear D gene. Per germline, CDR1 MNHEY and CDR2 SMNVEV (reference sequence). This CDR3 comprises 14 residues. The V and J ends lost 4 bases and 0 bases respectively, with 9 bases between them.

In its sample, this clonotype was seen many times. The CDR3 DNA follows: TGTGCCTGGAGTGTACAATTGGGGTTACTGTTCTTC. This codes for CAWSVQLGLLFF. V gene TRBV30 combines with J gene TRBJ2-1, with D uncertain. CDR1 is GTSNPN, CDR2 SVGIG, per germline (reference sequence). The CDR3 sequence is 12 residues long. V lost 0 bases and J 15 bases, leaving 15 bases between the germline ends.

This clonotype has just one count. This sequence joins TRBV11-1 and TRBJ2-1, with TRBD2 matching 9 bases. The CDR3 contains 16 residues. The germline V gene has CDR1 SGHAT and CDR2 FQDESV (reference sequence). The junction had 10 bases not matched to a gene; V was cut back by 1 base and J by 9 bases. The CDR3 loop reads CASSLESAGGPGEQFF. The CDR3 nucleotides read TGTGCCAGCAGCTTAGAATCGGCGGGAGGGCCGGGTGAGCAGTTCTTC.

This clonotype was seen many times. This chain links TRBV9 with TRBJ2-5, with 7 nucleotides matching TRBD2. CDR1 and CDR2 (germline): SGDLS, YYNGEE. Trimming at V came to 2 bases and at J to 3 bases, leaving 4 bases not matched to a gene. The CDR3 totals 14 residues. DNA of the CDR3: TGTGCCAGCAGCGTTCACGCGGGGGAAGAGACCCAGTACTTC. As protein: CASSVHAGEETQYF. The full variable domain, rest sourced from reference TRBV9 and TRBJ2-5, is DSGVTQTPKHLITATGQRVTLRCSPRSGDLSVYWYQQSLDQGLQFLIQYYNGEERAKGNILERFSAQQFPDLHSELNLSSLELGDSALYFCASSVHAGEETQYFGPGTRLLVL.

The chain links TRBV20-1 to TRBJ2-7; TRBD1 might be the D (5 bases). The germline CDR1 and CDR2 sequences are DFQATT and SNEGSKA (reference sequence). The CDR3 runs 14 residues. With 4 bases removed from V and 0 bases from J, the gap between germline ends came to 13 bases. CDR3 DNA: TGCAGTGCTAAAGGGGCCCCAAGCTCCTACGAGCAGTACTTC. Its translation is CSAKGAPSSYEQYF.

This clonotype appeared a few times. The CDR3 sequence is CASSLDWVSGNTIYF. The CDR3 DNA follows: TGTGCCAGCAGCTTAGATTGGGTTTCTGGAAACACCATATATTTT. The V and J genes are TRBV7-2 and TRBJ1-3; no clear D gene. There are 15 residues in the CDR3. Germline CDR1 SGHTA, CDR2 FQGNSA. V lost 1 base and J 1 base, leaving 8 bases between the germline ends.

The chain joins TRBV6-2 or TRBV6-3 to TRBJ1-5; the D is unclear. Germline V CDR1 and CDR2: MNHEY, SVGEGT. Trimming removed 7 bases from V and 0 bases from J, with 10 bases in between. The CDR3 is 14 amino acids. CDR3 bases: TGTGCCAGCAAGCCCAGAACTAGCAATCAGCCCCAGCATTTT. Protein sequence: CASKPRTSNQPQHF.

The gene calls are TRBV4-3 and TRBJ2-3, with D unclear. V was trimmed by 6 bases and J by 6 bases, leaving 13 bases between them. Germline V gene lookup returns CDR1 LGHNA and CDR2 YSLEER. The CDR3 extends over 13 amino acids. The CDR3 bases are TGCGCCAGCAGGCAAAGTCTAGGGGATACGCAGTATTTT. This translates into CASRQSLGDTQYF.

Note on this clonotype: A much larger clonotype is one base distant, so this may be a read error. The chain employs TRBV24-1 and TRBJ1-1, with unresolved D. CDR3 length: 11 amino acids. Germline values: CDR1 KGHDR, CDR2 SFDVKD. Trimming took 6 bases from V and 7 from J, leaving 8 bases between them. For the CDR3, the DNA is TGTGCCACCAGTTTGGGCCGTGAAGCTTTCTTT. As protein: CATSLGREAFF.

The chain recombines TRBV28 with TRBJ2-2; D remains ambiguous. Germline CDR1 reads MDHEN; CDR2 reads SYDVKM. This CDR3 region has 13 residues. V was pared by 8 bases and J by 4 bases, with 11 bases between. CDR3 residues: CASVHSITGELFF. Written as DNA, the CDR3 is TGTGCCAGCGTTCACTCCATCACCGGGGAGCTGTTTTTT.